Presented here are 32 T cell receptor beta chains from one specimen sequenced in a study of cytomegalovirus exposure and HLA in healthy donors. A multiplex PCR was run with 60 Vbeta primers and 13 Jbeta primers. The data were produced by immunoSEQ multiplex PCR, yet TCRdb's version contains in-frame clones alone and is incomplete. The repertoire holds roughly 120,000 clones, with around 74% as singletons. Sequencing was done on a sample of PBMCs. These receptors all stem from a woman between 18 and 29 years old in good health and CMV-seronegative.

This sequence joins TRBV4-1 and TRBJ1-2; no reliable D call. Trimming removed 0 bases from V and 0 bases from J, with 8 bases in between. CDR1 MGHRA and CDR2 YSYEKL come from the germline V gene. CDR3 length equals 15 residues. The DNA for the CDR3 is TGCGCCAGCAGCCAAGAAGGAGCCGCTAACTATGGCTACACCTTC. Translating gives CASSQEGAANYGYTF.

This sequence joins TRBV9 and TRBJ2-7; tentatively, D is TRBD1 (5 bases). This CDR3 has 13 residues. Deletions cut 0 bases from V and 4 bases from J, with 8 bases between. Germline-derived CDR1 and CDR2 are SGDLS and YYNGEE. The CDR3 region is CASSVATGYEQYF. The CDR3 DNA is TGTGCCAGCAGCGTAGCCACAGGTTACGAGCAGTACTTC. Full variable domain (rest looked up from reference TRBV9 and TRBJ2-7): DSGVTQTPKHLITATGQRVTLRCSPRSGDLSVYWYQQSLDQGLQFLIQYYNGEERAKGNILERFSAQQFPDLHSELNLSSLELGDSALYFCASSVATGYEQYFGPGTRLTVT.

The chain couples TRBV2 to TRBJ1-1; TRBD1 aligns across 7 bases. The CDR3 spans 14 residues. Germline CDR1 SNHLY, CDR2 FYNNEI. J was trimmed by 2 bases and V by 6 bases; bases with no gene match: 6. CDR3 sequence: CASSERQGNTEAFF. DNA for the CDR3: TGTGCCAGCAGCGAGAGACAGGGAAACACTGAAGCTTTCTTT.

On this clone itself: At one end the junction does not follow the germline gene, possibly because of a read error. The rearrangement links TRBV7-7 to TRBJ2-3; tentative D call: TRBD1 (7 bases). The CDR3 has 14 residues. The germline V gene has CDR1 SSHAT and CDR2 FNYEAQ (reference sequence). CDR3 amino acids: CASSRTGGADTQYF. The CDR3 nucleotides are TGTGCTAGCAGCCGGACAGGAGGGGCAGATACGCAGTATTTT.

This rearrangement joins TRBV5-6 to TRBJ1-2, with D possibly matching TRBD1 (5 bases). The CDR3 length is 16 residues. CDR1 and CDR2 from the germline V gene are SGHDT and YYEEEE. V was pared by 7 bases and J by 2 bases, with 21 bases between. DNA of the CDR3: TGTGCCAGCGCACGGCAGAGGAGGGGTTGGAACTATGGCTACACCTTC. Translated, it gives CASARQRRGWNYGYTF. The full variable domain, with the rest looked up from reference TRBV5-6 and TRBJ1-2, is DAGVTQSPTHLIKTRGQQVTLRCSPKSGHDTVSWYQQALGQGPQFIFQYYEEEERQRGNFPDRFSGHQFPNYSSELNVNALLLGDSALYLCASARQRRGWNYGYTFGSGTRLTVV.

The chain uses TRBV5-1 and TRBJ2-1; TRBD1 matches 7 bases. The CDR3 is 16 residues long. After removal of 0 bases from V and 0 bases from J, the junction contained 3 bases not matched to a gene. Germline V gene lookup returns CDR1 SGHRS and CDR2 YFSETQ. CDR3 protein: CASSLGGQSSYNEQFF. CDR3 DNA sequence: TGCGCCAGCAGCTTGGGGGGACAGAGCTCCTACAATGAGCAGTTCTTC.

The gene calls are TRBV4-1 and TRBJ1-1; maybe TRBD1 (5 bases). With 1 base removed from V and 5 bases from J, the gap between germline ends came to 11 bases. Looked up from germline, CDR1 is MGHRA and CDR2 is YSYEKL. This CDR3 comprises 14 residues. The CDR3 here is CASSQGGVGTEAFF. DNA for the CDR3: TGCGCCAGCAGCCAAGGGGGGGTTGGGACTGAAGCTTTCTTT.

The V gene is TRBV6-4, the J gene TRBJ2-2; 9 bases are a match to TRBD2. Germline lookup yields CDR1 MRHNA and CDR2 SNTAGT. The CDR3 runs to 14 residues. V gave up 11 bases and J gave up 4 bases; unmatched junction bases: 8. The CDR3 spells CAPGRGGRTGELFF. The CDR3, as DNA: TGTGCCCCGGGGCGGGGGGGCCGCACCGGGGAGCTGTTTTTT.

The V gene is TRBV2, the J gene TRBJ2-5; TRBD1 aligns across 10 bases. Trimming cost V 6 bases and J 5 bases; bases outside gene matches: 3. Germline CDR1 is SNHLY and CDR2 is FYNNEI. The CDR3 consists of 13 residues. The DNA of the CDR3 is TGTGCCAGCAGACCGGGACAGGGGGAGACCCAGTACTTC. The encoded protein is CASRPGQGETQYF.

The chain couples TRBV9 to TRBJ1-2; D is ambiguous. This CDR3 contains 15 residues. CDR1 is SGDLS, CDR2 YYNGEE, per germline. The V and J ends lost 2 bases and 4 bases respectively, with 15 bases between them. The CDR3 nucleotides read TGTGCCAGCAGCGTCTCACTCCTGAGTACCTATGGCTACACCTTC. Translating it yields CASSVSLLSTYGYTF.

V usage is TRBV5-4 and J usage is TRBJ2-7; a possible D gene is TRBD2 (5 bases). Germline-derived CDR1 and CDR2 are SGHNT and YYREEE (reference sequence). V was pared by 3 bases and J by 0 bases, with 16 bases between. This CDR3 is built from 16 residues. CDR3 amino acids: CASSYSGGAASYEQYF. Here the CDR3 DNA reads TGTGCCAGCAGCTATTCGGGTGGAGCGGCCTCCTACGAGCAGTACTTC.

The V call is TRBV6-5, the J call TRBJ2-4, with D perhaps TRBD2 (6 bases). Per the germline V gene, CDR1 is MNHEY and CDR2 is SVGAGI. The CDR3 runs 15 residues. Trimming took off 2 bases at V and 0 bases at J, with 8 bases between the two ends. The CDR3 DNA sequence: TGTGCCAGCAGTTACGGGGGGTTAGCCAAAAACATTCAGTACTTC. This encodes CASSYGGLAKNIQYF.

The rearrangement joins TRBV6-5 to TRBJ1-1; no firm D call. The CDR3 loop spans 14 amino acids. Germline CDR1 MNHEY, CDR2 SVGAGI. Trimming stripped 6 bases from V and 0 bases from J, with 11 bases between. The CDR3 DNA is TGTGCCAGCAGCCGGGGAGTTATGAACACTGAAGCTTTCTTT. Translation gives CASSRGVMNTEAFF.

The genes are TRBV28 and TRBJ1-1; 10 bases line up with TRBD1. There are 14 residues in the CDR3. Germline loops: CDR1 MDHEN, CDR2 SYDVKM. V shed 2 bases, J shed 5 bases, and the junction held 2 bases outside the gene matches. CDR3 protein: CASSLGTGVTEAFF. As DNA, the CDR3 is TGTGCCAGCAGTTTAGGGACAGGGGTAACTGAAGCTTTCTTT.

This clone was found a few times. The chain recombines TRBV6-1 with TRBJ1-1, with D possibly matching TRBD1 (6 bases). The CDR3 totals 13 residues. With 7 bases removed from V and 6 bases from J, the gap between germline ends came to 15 bases. Germline CDR1 reads MNHNS; CDR2 reads SASEGT. CDR3 nucleotides: TGTGCCAGCATTACACAGGGAAGGGCTGAAGCTTTCTTT. This translates into CASITQGRAEAFF.

There are a few counts of this clone. The gene calls are TRBV7-6 and TRBJ1-3; D unresolved. Germline V gene lookup returns CDR1 SGHVS and CDR2 FNYEAQ. The ends were cut back, 1 base at V and 4 bases at J, with 8 bases in the middle. The CDR3 spans 14 residues. This CDR3 is CASSLDPTGNTIYF. In DNA form, the CDR3 reads TGTGCCAGCAGCTTAGACCCAACAGGAAACACCATATATTTT.

This clone was seen a single time. This chain links TRBV5-1 with TRBJ2-3; D is perhaps TRBD2 (6 bases). Germline-derived CDR1 and CDR2 are SGHRS and YFSETQ. This CDR3 has 13 amino acids. The V and J ends lost 2 bases and 5 bases respectively, with 9 bases between them. In nucleotides, the CDR3 is TGCGCCAGCAGCTTCGGGGGAGGAGATACGCAGTATTTT. Translating gives CASSFGGGDTQYF.

The chain carries TRBV5-1 and TRBJ2-1; D is undetermined. The CDR3 has 11 residues. Germline CDR1 is SGHRS and CDR2 is YFSETQ. Trimming removed 7 bases at V and 5 bases at J, with 7 bases between. CDR3 nucleotides: TGCGCCAGCCGCGAGAACAATGAGCAGTTCTTC. Translated, it gives CASRENNEQFF.

This rearrangement joins TRBV7-8 to TRBJ2-5; D remains ambiguous. Germline V gives CDR1 SGHVS, CDR2 FQNEAQ. V was cut by 4 bases and J by 0 bases, with 6 bases left in between. The CDR3 runs 13 residues. The CDR3 region has the DNA TGTGCCAGCAGCTCCGCGTACCAAGAGACCCAGTACTTC. This encodes CASSSAYQETQYF.

The V call is TRBV28, the J call TRBJ1-5; 8 bases line up with TRBD1. Germline CDR1 is MDHEN and CDR2 is SYDVKM. V lost 4 bases, J lost 3 bases, and 2 bases stayed unmatched. This CDR3 has 14 amino acids. DNA of the CDR3: TGTGCCAGCAGTTCGACAGGGGTCAATCAGCCCCAGCATTTT. This translates into CASSSTGVNQPQHF. Together with reference TRBV28 and TRBJ1-5, the CDR3 gives the full variable domain: DVKVTQSSRYLVKRTGEKVFLECVQDMDHENMFWYRQDPGLGLRLIYFSYDVKMKEKGDIPEGYSVSREKKERFSLILESASTNQTSMYLCASSSTGVNQPQHFGDGTRLSIL.

The gene calls are TRBV6-1 and TRBJ2-7, with 10 bases that match TRBD1. The CDR3 covers 15 residues. The J segment lost 1 base and the V segment lost 2 bases, leaving 2 bases of the junction unmatched. Germline V lookup: CDR1 MNHNS, CDR2 SASEGT. The CDR3 reads CASSELGQGSYEQYF. The CDR3 nucleotides are TGTGCCAGCAGTGAATTGGGACAGGGGTCCTACGAGCAGTACTTC.

This chain links TRBV30 with TRBJ2-5; D possibly corresponds to TRBD2 (7 bases). The J call is in doubt because the DNA end fits TRBJ2-7 better. The CDR3 is made up of 13 amino acids. CDR1 is GTSNPN, CDR2 SVGIG, per germline (reference sequence). In nucleotides, the CDR3 is TGTGCCTGGAGTCGGGGGGCCCCCTACGAGCAGTACTTC. This translates into CAWSRGAPYEQYF.

This chain links TRBV28 with TRBJ2-3; 8 bases are shared with TRBD1. The CDR3 is 17 amino acids. After removal of 7 bases from V and 0 bases from J, the junction contained 12 bases not matched to a gene. CDR1 is MDHEN, CDR2 SYDVKM, per germline. The DNA of the CDR3 is TGTGCCAGCACTGATCCAACCAGGGGGCTTAGCACAGATACGCAGTATTTT. Protein product: CASTDPTRGLSTDTQYF.

The J gene is TRBJ2-7, the V gene TRBV5-1, with TRBD2 matching 13 bases. This CDR3 is built from 16 residues. V was clipped by 4 bases and J by 7 bases; unmatched bases: 11. The germline V gene has CDR1 SGHRS and CDR2 YFSETQ. CDR3 residues: CASSVTSGGTRLEQYF. The CDR3 region has the DNA TGCGCCAGCAGCGTGACTAGCGGGGGGACCAGGTTGGAGCAGTACTTC.

To note about this clone: Within the sample, other DNA sequences also encode this same CDR3. The chain joins TRBV5-1 to TRBJ1-6; no clear D gene. The CDR3 has 12 amino acids. V was trimmed by 3 bases and J by 7 bases, leaving 5 bases between them. Germline assignment: CDR1 SGHRS and CDR2 YFSETQ. CDR3 in amino acids: CASSSVNSPLHF. CDR3 nucleotide sequence: TGCGCCAGCAGCTCCGTAAATTCACCCCTCCACTTT. Variable domain in full (rest from reference TRBV5-1 and TRBJ1-6): KAGVTQTPRYLIKTRGQQVTLSCSPISGHRSVSWYQQTPGQGLQFLFEYFSETQRNKGNFPGRFSGRQFSNSRSEMNVSTLELGDSALYLCASSSVNSPLHFGNGTRLTVT.

The chain employs TRBV10-3 and TRBJ2-7, with D maybe TRBD1 (5 bases). The V gene's germline CDR1 is ENHRY and CDR2 SYGVKD. V shed 4 bases and J shed 1 base, with 11 bases lying between them. The CDR3 length is 14 residues. This CDR3 reads CAISGNRISYEQYF. The DNA of the CDR3 is TGTGCCATCAGTGGGAACAGGATTTCCTACGAGCAGTACTTC.

The chain combines TRBV2 with TRBJ1-2; 9 nucleotides agree with TRBD1. The CDR3 runs 14 residues. Germline trimming cut 4 bases from V and 1 base from J; bases unmatched to any gene: 1. Germline V gene lookup returns CDR1 SNHLY and CDR2 FYNNEI. CDR3 nucleotide sequence: TGTGCCAGCAGTGTGGGACAGGGTAACTATGGCTACACCTTC. Translation gives CASSVGQGNYGYTF.

The genes are TRBV13 and TRBJ2-1, with TRBD2 matching over 7 bases. Germline V gene sequence: CDR1 PRHDT, CDR2 FYEKMQ (reference sequence). The J segment lost 5 bases and the V segment lost 7 bases, leaving 14 bases of the junction unmatched. CDR3 length: 16 amino acids. CDR3 bases: TGTGCCAGCACCCGTAGACTAACGGGGGGAAACAATGAGCAGTTCTTC. Protein sequence: CASTRRLTGGNNEQFF. Combining the CDR3 with reference TRBV13 and TRBJ2-1 gives the whole variable domain AAGVIQSPRHLIKEKRETATLKCYPIPRHDTVYWYQQGPGQDPQFLISFYEKMQSDKGSIPDRFSAQQFSDYHSELNMSSLELGDSALYFCASTRRLTGGNNEQFFGPGTRLTVL.

In nucleotides, the CDR3 is TGCGCCAGCAGCTCGGAGGCCCCAGATACGCAGTATTTT. Protein product: CASSSEAPDTQYF. The rearrangement links TRBV5-1 to TRBJ2-3, with D tentatively TRBD2 (5 bases). Germline V gene data show CDR1 as SGHRS and CDR2 as YFSETQ. V shed 3 bases and J shed 4 bases, with 9 bases lying between them. CDR3 length equals 13 residues.

This clone was observed once. The CDR3 coding sequence is TGTGCCAGCAGCCCCACGGGGGGACAGGGTTATAACACTGAAGCTTTCTTT. It encodes CASSPTGGQGYNTEAFF. The chain uses TRBV13 and TRBJ1-1, with 9 bases lining up with TRBD1. V lost 5 bases to trimming and J lost 2 bases; unmatched junction nucleotides: 12. This CDR3 comprises 17 residues. Germline V gene data show CDR1 as PRHDT and CDR2 as FYEKMQ (reference sequence).

The chain combines TRBV28 with TRBJ1-5; maybe TRBD1 (5 bases). Between the trimmed V and J ends, which lost 9 bases and 3 bases, there was a span of 15 bases. CDR3 length: 14 residues. In germline, CDR1 is MDHEN, CDR2 SYDVKM. In nucleotides, the CDR3 is TGTGCCAGTCTGCAGGGTATTATCAATCAGCCCCAGCATTTT. Residues: CASLQGIINQPQHF.

V and J are TRBV27 and TRBJ1-5; D is possibly TRBD1 (6 bases). The V end lost 0 bases, the J end lost 4 bases, and 10 bases lay between the germline ends. CDR1 is MNHEY, CDR2 SMNVEV, per germline (reference sequence). This CDR3 region has 15 residues. The CDR3 bases are TGTGCCAGCAGTTTATCGTTCCAGGGGAATCAGCCCCAGCATTTT. It is translated as CASSLSFQGNQPQHF.